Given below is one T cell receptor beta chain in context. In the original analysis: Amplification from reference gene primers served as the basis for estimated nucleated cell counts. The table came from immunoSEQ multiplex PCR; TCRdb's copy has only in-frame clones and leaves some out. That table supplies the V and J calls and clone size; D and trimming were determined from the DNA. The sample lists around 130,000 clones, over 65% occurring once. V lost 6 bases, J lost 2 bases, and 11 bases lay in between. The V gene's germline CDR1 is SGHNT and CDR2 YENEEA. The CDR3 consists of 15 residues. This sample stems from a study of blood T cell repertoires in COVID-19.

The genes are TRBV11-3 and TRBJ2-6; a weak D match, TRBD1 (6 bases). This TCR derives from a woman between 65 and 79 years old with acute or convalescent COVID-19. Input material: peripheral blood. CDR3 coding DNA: TGTGCCAGCAGTAGACAGGCAACTGGGGCCAACGTCCTGACTTTC. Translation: CASSRQATGANVLTF.